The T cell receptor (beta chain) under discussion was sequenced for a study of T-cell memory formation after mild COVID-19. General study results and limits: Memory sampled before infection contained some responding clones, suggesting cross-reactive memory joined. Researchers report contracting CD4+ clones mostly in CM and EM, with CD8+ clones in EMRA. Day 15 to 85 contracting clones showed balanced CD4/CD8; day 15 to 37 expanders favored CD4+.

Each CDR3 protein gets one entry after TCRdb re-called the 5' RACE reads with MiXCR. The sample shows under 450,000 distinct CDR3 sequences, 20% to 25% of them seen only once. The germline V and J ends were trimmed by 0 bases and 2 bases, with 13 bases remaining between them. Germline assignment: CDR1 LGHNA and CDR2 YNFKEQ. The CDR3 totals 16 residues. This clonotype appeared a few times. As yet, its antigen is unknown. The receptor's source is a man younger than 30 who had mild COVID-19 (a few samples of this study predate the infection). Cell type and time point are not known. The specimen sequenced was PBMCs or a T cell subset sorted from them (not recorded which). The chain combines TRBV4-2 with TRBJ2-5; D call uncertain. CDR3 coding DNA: TGTGCCAGCAGCCAAGATCGTCTCACCTCTCAAGAGACCCAGTACTTC. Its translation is CASSQDRLTSQETQYF.